Listed below are T cell receptor beta chains from one sample, sequenced in a study of blood T cell repertoires in COVID-19. TCRdb's copy holds only in-frame clones and misses some; the assay was immunoSEQ multiplex PCR. The sample has around 110,000 clones, around 86% seen once. The sequenced material came from peripheral blood. All receptors derive from a middle-aged man with acute or convalescent COVID-19. Both conserved end residues are part of each CDR3. D genes are given only for firm matches. Not every row has a clone size; where given, it reads once, few, many or a size class.

j_gene: TRBJ1-2
v_gene: TRBV10-3
d_gene: NA
abundance: NA
CDR3aa: CAISESATYGYTF
CDR3nt: TGTGCCATCAGTGAGTCAGCCACCTATGGCTACACCTTC

j_gene: TRBJ2-7
v_gene: TRBV10-3
d_gene: NA
abundance: NA
CDR3aa: CAISEPIPRRSSYEQYF
CDR3nt: TGTGCCATCAGTGAGCCAATTCCCAGGCGTAGCTCCTACGAGCAGTACTTC

j_gene: TRBJ2-7
v_gene: TRBV18
d_gene: TRBD1
abundance: NA
CDR3aa: CASSPDRGNSYEQYF
CDR3nt: TGTGCCAGCTCTCCGGACAGGGGAAATTCCTACGAGCAGTACTTC

j_gene: TRBJ2-2
v_gene: TRBV5-1
d_gene: TRBD1
abundance: NA
CDR3aa: CASSPNTGAGELFF
CDR3nt: TGCGCCAGCAGCCCAAACACAGGGGCCGGGGAGCTGTTTTTT

j_gene: TRBJ2-5
v_gene: TRBV7-2
d_gene: TRBD2
abundance: NA
CDR3aa: CASRSRLAEKTQYF
CDR3nt: TGTGCCAGCAGATCGCGACTAGCCGAGAAGACCCAGTACTTC

j_gene: TRBJ1-3
v_gene: TRBV28
d_gene: NA
abundance: NA
CDR3aa: CASGPGLSSGNTIYF
CDR3nt: TGTGCCAGCGGCCCGGGGTTAAGCTCTGGAAACACCATATATTTT

j_gene: TRBJ2-5
v_gene: TRBV30
d_gene: NA
abundance: NA
CDR3aa: CAWRVGRGIETQYF
CDR3nt: TGTGCCTGGAGGGTCGGTAGGGGGATTGAGACCCAGTACTTC

j_gene: TRBJ2-1
v_gene: TRBV18
d_gene: TRBD2
abundance: once
CDR3aa: CASSPSSGGAEQFF
CDR3nt: TGTGCCAGCTCACCGTCTAGCGGGGGGGCTGAGCAGTTCTTC

j_gene: TRBJ2-3
v_gene: TRBV7-6
d_gene: NA
abundance: NA
CDR3aa: CASSLYPGDRTDTQYF
CDR3nt: TGTGCCAGCAGCTTATACCCGGGAGATCGCACAGATACGCAGTATTTT

j_gene: TRBJ1-4
v_gene: TRBV19
d_gene: TRBD1
abundance: NA
CDR3aa: CASSIDRGTNEKLFF
CDR3nt: TGTGCCAGTAGTATCGACAGGGGCACTAATGAAAAACTGTTTTTT

j_gene: TRBJ1-5
v_gene: TRBV28
d_gene: TRBD1
abundance: NA
CDR3aa: CASSLPGTGVNQPQHF
CDR3nt: TGTGCCAGCAGTTTGCCCGGGACAGGGGTCAATCAGCCCCAGCATTTT

j_gene: TRBJ2-7
v_gene: TRBV4-1
d_gene: NA
abundance: NA
CDR3aa: CASSLSVSSYEQYF
CDR3nt: TGCGCCAGCAGCCTTAGCGTTAGCTCCTACGAGCAGTACTTC

j_gene: TRBJ1-5
v_gene: TRBV9
d_gene: NA
abundance: NA
CDR3aa: CASSPTASNQPQHF
CDR3nt: TGTGCCAGCAGCCCGACAGCTAGCAATCAGCCCCAGCATTTT

j_gene: TRBJ1-2
v_gene: TRBV9
d_gene: NA
abundance: once
CDR3aa: CASSVGTAHGYTF
CDR3nt: TGTGCCAGCAGCGTAGGGACAGCCCATGGCTACACCTTC

j_gene: TRBJ2-5
v_gene: TRBV7-2
d_gene: TRBD2
abundance: NA
CDR3aa: CASSWTSGGAETQYF
CDR3nt: TGTGCCAGCAGTTGGACTAGCGGGGGGGCCGAGACCCAGTACTTC

j_gene: TRBJ1-5
v_gene: TRBV27
d_gene: NA
abundance: NA
CDR3aa: CASSFYRNNQPQHF
CDR3nt: TGTGCCAGCAGTTTCTACAGAAACAATCAGCCCCAGCATTTT

j_gene: TRBJ2-7
v_gene: TRBV7-8
d_gene: TRBD1
abundance: NA
CDR3aa: CASSLFGQGEYEQYF
CDR3nt: TGTGCCAGCAGCTTATTCGGACAGGGGGAGTACGAGCAGTACTTC

j_gene: TRBJ2-1
v_gene: TRBV5-8
d_gene: NA
abundance: NA
CDR3aa: CASSLQMGEQFF
CDR3nt: TGTGCCAGCAGCTTACAGATGGGTGAGCAGTTCTTC

j_gene: TRBJ2-7
v_gene: TRBV3-1/TRBV3-2
d_gene: TRBD2
abundance: NA
CDR3aa: CASSNTSGRREQYF
CDR3nt: TGTGCCAGCAGCAACACTAGCGGGAGGCGCGAGCAGTACTTC